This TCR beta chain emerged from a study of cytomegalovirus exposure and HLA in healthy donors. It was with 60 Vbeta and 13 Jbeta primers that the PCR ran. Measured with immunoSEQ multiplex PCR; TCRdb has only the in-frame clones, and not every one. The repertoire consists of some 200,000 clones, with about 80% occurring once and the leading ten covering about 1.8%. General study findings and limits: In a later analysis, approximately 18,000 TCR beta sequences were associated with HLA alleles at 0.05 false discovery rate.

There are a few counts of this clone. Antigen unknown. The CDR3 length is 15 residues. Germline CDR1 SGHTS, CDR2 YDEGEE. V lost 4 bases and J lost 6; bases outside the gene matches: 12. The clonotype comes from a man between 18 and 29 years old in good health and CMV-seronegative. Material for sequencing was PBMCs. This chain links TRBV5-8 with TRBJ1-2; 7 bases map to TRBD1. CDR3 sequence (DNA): TGTGCCAGCAGCATAAGACAGGGTCGGAGAGATGGCTACACCTTC. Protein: CASSIRQGRRDGYTF.